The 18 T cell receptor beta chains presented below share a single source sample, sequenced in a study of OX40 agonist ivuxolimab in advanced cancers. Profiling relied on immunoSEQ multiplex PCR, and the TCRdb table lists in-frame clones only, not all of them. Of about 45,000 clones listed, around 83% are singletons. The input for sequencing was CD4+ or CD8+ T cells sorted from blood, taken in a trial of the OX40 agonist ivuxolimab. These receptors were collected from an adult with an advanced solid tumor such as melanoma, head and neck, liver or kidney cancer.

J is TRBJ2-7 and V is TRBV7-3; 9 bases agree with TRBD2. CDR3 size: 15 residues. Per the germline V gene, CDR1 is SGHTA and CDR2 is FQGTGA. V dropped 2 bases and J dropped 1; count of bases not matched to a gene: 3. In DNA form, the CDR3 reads TGTGCCAGCAGCTTAGCCAGCGGGGGGTCCTACGAGCAGTACTTC. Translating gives CASSLASGGSYEQYF.

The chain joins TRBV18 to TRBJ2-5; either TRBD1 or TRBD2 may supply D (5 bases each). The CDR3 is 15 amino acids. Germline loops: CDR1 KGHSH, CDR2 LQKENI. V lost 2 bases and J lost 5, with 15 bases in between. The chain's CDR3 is CASSPSAGSGETQYF. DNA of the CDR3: TGTGCCAGCTCACCAAGCGCAGGGTCGGGGGAGACCCAGTACTTC.

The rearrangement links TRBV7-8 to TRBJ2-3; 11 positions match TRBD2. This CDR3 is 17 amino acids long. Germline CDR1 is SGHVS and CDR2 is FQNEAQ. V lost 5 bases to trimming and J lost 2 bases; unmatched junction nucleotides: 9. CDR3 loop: CASSPKTSGAHTDTQYF. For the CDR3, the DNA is TGTGCCAGCAGCCCGAAGACTAGCGGGGCCCACACAGATACGCAGTATTTT.

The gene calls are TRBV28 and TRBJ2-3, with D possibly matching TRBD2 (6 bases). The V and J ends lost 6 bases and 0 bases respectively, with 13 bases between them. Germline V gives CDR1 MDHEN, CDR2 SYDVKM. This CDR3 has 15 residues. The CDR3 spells CASSRRVSSTDTQYF. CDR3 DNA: TGTGCCAGCAGCCGGAGGGTCTCTAGCACAGATACGCAGTATTTT.

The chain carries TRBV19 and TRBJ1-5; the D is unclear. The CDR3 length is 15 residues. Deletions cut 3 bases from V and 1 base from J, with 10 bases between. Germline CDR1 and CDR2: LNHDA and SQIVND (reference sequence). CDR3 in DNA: TGTGCCAGTAGTATCTCGGATGGGAGCAATCAGCCCCAGCATTTT. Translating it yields CASSISDGSNQPQHF.

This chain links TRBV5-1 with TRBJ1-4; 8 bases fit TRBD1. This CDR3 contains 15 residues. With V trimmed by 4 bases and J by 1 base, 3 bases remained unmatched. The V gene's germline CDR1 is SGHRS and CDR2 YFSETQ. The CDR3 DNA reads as TGCGCCAGCAGCCGGACAGGGAAAACTAATGAAAAACTGTTTTTT. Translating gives CASSRTGKTNEKLFF. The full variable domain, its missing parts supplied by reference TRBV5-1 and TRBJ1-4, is KAGVTQTPRYLIKTRGQQVTLSCSPISGHRSVSWYQQTPGQGLQFLFEYFSETQRNKGNFPGRFSGRQFSNSRSEMNVSTLELGDSALYLCASSRTGKTNEKLFFGSGTQLSVL.

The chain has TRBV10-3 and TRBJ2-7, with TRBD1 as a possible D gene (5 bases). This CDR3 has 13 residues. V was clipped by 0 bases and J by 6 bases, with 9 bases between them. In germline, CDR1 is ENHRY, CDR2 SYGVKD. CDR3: CAISESSQGEQYF. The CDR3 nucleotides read TGTGCCATCAGTGAGTCCTCGCAGGGCGAGCAGTACTTC.

Here the CDR3 DNA reads TGCGCCAGCAGATCCGGGACAGGGGAGAGCCACGAGCAGTACTTC. The encoded protein is CASRSGTGESHEQYF. This chain connects TRBV5-1 to TRBJ2-7, with 10 bases fitting TRBD1. CDR1 is SGHRS, CDR2 YFSETQ, per germline. V dropped 5 bases and J dropped 5; count of bases not matched to a gene: 10. The CDR3 loop spans 15 amino acids.

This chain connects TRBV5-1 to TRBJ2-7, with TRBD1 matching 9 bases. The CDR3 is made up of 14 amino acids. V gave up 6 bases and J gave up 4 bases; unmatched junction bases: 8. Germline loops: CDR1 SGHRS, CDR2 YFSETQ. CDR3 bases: TGCGCCAGCAAGGGACAGGGAATGTGGTACGAGCAGTACTTC. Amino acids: CASKGQGMWYEQYF.

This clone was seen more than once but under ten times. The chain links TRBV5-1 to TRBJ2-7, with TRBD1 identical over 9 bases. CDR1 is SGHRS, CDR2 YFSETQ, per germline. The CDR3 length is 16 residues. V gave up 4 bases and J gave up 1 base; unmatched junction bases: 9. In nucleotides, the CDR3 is TGCGCCAGCAGCGGCGACCGCGGGACAGGGTCCTACGAGCAGTACTTC. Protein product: CASSGDRGTGSYEQYF.

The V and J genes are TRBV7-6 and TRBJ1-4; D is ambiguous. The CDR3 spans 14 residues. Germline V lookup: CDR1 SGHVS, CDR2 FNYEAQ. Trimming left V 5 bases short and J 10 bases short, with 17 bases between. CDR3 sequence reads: CASSLMGPEGKLFF. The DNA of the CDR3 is TGTGCCAGCAGCCTTATGGGCCCCGAGGGAAAACTGTTTTTT. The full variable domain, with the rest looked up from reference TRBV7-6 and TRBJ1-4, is GAGVSQSPRYKVTKRGQDVALRCDPISGHVSLYWYRQALGQGPEFLTYFNYEAQQDKSGLPNDRFSAERPEGSISTLTIQRTEQRDSAMYRCASSLMGPEGKLFFGSGTQLSVL.

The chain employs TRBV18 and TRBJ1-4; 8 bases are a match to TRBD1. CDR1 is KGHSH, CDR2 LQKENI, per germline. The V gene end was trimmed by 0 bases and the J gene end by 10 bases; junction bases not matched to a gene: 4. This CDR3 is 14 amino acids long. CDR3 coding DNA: TGTGCCAGCTCACCACCGGACAGGGAGGGAAAACTGTTTTTT. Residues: CASSPPDREGKLFF.

The CDR3 here is CASSRGTSGSNTGELFF. In DNA form, the CDR3 reads TGTGCCAGCTCACGAGGGACTAGCGGGTCGAACACCGGGGAGCTGTTTTTT. The V call is TRBV18, the J call TRBJ2-2, with TRBD2 matching over 12 bases. The germline V gene encodes CDR1 KGHSH and CDR2 LQKENI. The CDR3 covers 17 residues. The junction had 3 bases not matched to a gene; V was cut back by 4 bases and J by 0 bases.

The CDR3 sequence: CASRTQYWTEAFF. CDR3 coding DNA: TGTGCCAGCAGAACCCAGTATTGGACTGAAGCTTTCTTT. The V gene is TRBV28, the J gene TRBJ1-1, with D uncertain. With 6 bases removed from V and 5 bases from J, the gap between germline ends came to 13 bases. The CDR3 runs 13 residues. CDR1 and CDR2 (germline): MDHEN, SYDVKM.

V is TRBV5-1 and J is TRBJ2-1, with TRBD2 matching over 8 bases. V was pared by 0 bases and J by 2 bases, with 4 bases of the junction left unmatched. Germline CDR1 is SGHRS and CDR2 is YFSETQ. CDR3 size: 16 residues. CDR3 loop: CASSLGGTRAYNEQFF. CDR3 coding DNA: TGCGCCAGCAGCTTGGGAGGGACTAGAGCCTACAATGAGCAGTTCTTC.

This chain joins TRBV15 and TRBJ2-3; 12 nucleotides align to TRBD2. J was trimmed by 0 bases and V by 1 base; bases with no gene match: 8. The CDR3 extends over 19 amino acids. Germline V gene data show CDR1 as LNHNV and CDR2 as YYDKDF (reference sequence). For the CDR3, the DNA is TGTGCCACCAGCAGAGCACTAGCGGGGGGCCTACTCAGCACAGATACGCAGTATTTT. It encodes CATSRALAGGLLSTDTQYF. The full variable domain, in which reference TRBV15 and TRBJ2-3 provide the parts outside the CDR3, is DAMVIQNPRYQVTQFGKPVTLSCSQTLNHNVMYWYQQKSSQAPKLLFHYYDKDFNNEADTPDNFQSRRPNTSFCFLDIRSPGLGDTAMYLCATSRALAGGLLSTDTQYFGPGTRLTVL.

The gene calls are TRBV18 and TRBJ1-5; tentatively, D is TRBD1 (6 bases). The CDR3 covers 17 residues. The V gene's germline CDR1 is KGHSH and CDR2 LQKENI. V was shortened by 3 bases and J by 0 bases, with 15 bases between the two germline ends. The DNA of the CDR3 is TGTGCCAGCTCACCCTCAGGGGACGGATATAGCAATCAGCCCCAGCATTTT. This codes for CASSPSGDGYSNQPQHF.

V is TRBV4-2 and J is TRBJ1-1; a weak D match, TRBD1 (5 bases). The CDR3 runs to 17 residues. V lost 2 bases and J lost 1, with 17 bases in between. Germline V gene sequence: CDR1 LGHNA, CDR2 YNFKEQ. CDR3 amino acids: CASSQKFQGPPNTEAFF. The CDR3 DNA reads TGTGCCAGCAGCCAAAAATTTCAGGGTCCGCCGAACACTGAAGCTTTCTTT.